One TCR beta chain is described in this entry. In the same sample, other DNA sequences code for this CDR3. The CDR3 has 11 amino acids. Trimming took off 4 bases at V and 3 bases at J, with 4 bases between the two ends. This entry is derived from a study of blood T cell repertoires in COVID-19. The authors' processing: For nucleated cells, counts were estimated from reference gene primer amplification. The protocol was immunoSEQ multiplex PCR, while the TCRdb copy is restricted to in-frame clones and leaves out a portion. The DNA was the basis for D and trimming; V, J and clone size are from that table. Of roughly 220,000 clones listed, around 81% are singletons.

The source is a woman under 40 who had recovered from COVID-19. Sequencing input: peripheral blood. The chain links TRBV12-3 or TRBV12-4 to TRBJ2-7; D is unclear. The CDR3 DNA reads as TGTGCCAGCAGTTATAGCTACGAGCAGTACTTC. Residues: CASSYSYEQYF.